This TCR beta chain is from a study of blood T cell repertoires in COVID-19 (TCRdb year 2020). Regarding the study in general: Collaborator samples came from the United States, Italy and Spain and covered acute and convalescent phases of COVID-19. Deeply sampled blood TCRbeta repertoires from subjects exposed to, actively infected with, or recovered from COVID-19 were included in the dataset. The material from the prospective study consisted of cDNA or gDNA derived from T cells, B-cell-depleted T cells, or PBMCs. The samples were drawn from the first 160 participants of the ongoing ImmuneRACE study and from more than 1,000 subjects provided by 6 global collaborators. Where HLA class I and class II types were available, the types were taken from metadata supplied by the sample provider, not from assay-based typing. Nearly every sample came with metadata listing a de-identified subject ID, COVID-19 status, age in years and sex. The repertoires were released in a freely available public database intended as a resource for research on the immune response to SARS-CoV-2. Study-wide findings and limitations: How much clinical and demographic metadata was included differed by source and by participant, and the metadata was provided uncurated.

The collaborating institutions used their own protocols to collect whole blood in K2EDTA tubes. Collaborator samples were shipped for TCRbeta analysis as frozen whole blood, isolated PBMCs, or DNA extracted from either sample type. TCRbeta CDR3 regions were amplified from genomic DNA using the immunoSEQ Assay, a bias-controlled multiplex PCR. The authors' analysis ran thus. The number of nucleated cells in each sample was estimated by amplification of reference gene primers within the assay. To quantify the absolute abundance of each unique TCRbeta CDR3 rearrangement, sequence reads were collapsed and filtered. For each sample, productive Simpson clonality was calculated by taking the square root of Simpson's diversity index across productive rearrangements. TCRdb carries this immuneACCESS record with in-frame sequences only. Its versions omit some clonotypes, under half of them owing to an unresolved V gene in the studies checked, with the rest unexplained. From that table come the V and J calls and clone size; the DNA was used to work out D and trimming. This sample has about 170,000 clones in its table, and roughly four fifths of those were observed once. The ten largest clonotypes hold 22% of the sample.

Concerning this clone itself: Its antigen remains unidentified. Nothing much larger sits one base from this clone, and base qualities are not available.

V drops 0 bases and J drops 8 bases, leaving 12 bases in between. From the cysteine up to the phenylalanine, the CDR3 has a length of 14 residues. Just CDR3 DNA is preserved here, 42 bases in frame from base 1. The germline V gene encodes CDR1 SGDLS and CDR2 YYNGEE. The V and J genes are TRBV9 and TRBJ2-1; tentative D gene TRBD2, with 6 bases matching. The sequencing input was peripheral blood. This TCR came from an elderly woman with acute or convalescent COVID-19. The DNA reads TGTGCCAGCAGCGTAGGCGGGGCATATCATGAGCAGTTCTTC. It encodes CASSVGGAYHEQFF.